Below, 9 T cell receptor beta chains from the same sample are listed, as sequenced in a study of human T cells and chemical hapten exposure. TCRdb independently ran MiXCR on the RACE reads; one entry per CDR3 protein. This table holds about 160,000 distinct CDR3 sequences, 25% to 35% found once. The sample's time point: patch test 3, about 24 weeks after DPC sensitization. Regarding treatment: therapeutic diphenylcyclopropenone sensitization with weekly scalp DPC. This specimen was whole blood, taken in connection with sensitization to the hapten diphenylcyclopropenone (DPC). Source of these receptors: a young woman with alopecia areata. Some clones in this sample may be carry-over from other donors' samples.

J is TRBJ1-1 and V is TRBV6-2 or TRBV6-3; D is ambiguous. In germline, CDR1 is MNHEY, CDR2 SVGEGT. This CDR3 is built from 13 residues. V was shortened by 6 bases and J by 3 bases, with 11 bases between the two germline ends. The CDR3 region is CASSTGADTEAFF. The CDR3 coding sequence is TGTGCCAGCAGCACCGGCGCAGACACTGAAGCTTTCTTT.

This clonotype was counted between two and nine times. The chain joins TRBV20-1 to TRBJ2-7; D ambiguous. The length of the CDR3 is 12 residues. Germline V gene lookup returns CDR1 DFQATT and CDR2 SNEGSKA (reference sequence). V was cut by 3 bases and J by 6 bases, with 12 bases left in between. CDR3 region: CSASTVRREQYF. The CDR3 DNA reads as TGCAGTGCTAGTACAGTTCGGCGCGAGCAGTACTTC.

The chain is built from TRBV2 and TRBJ1-5, with a possible D match to TRBD1 (6 bases). The CDR3 spans 14 residues. Germline-derived CDR1 and CDR2 are SNHLY and FYNNEI. V was pared by 8 bases and J by 2 bases, with 13 bases between. CDR3 residues: CASGRTDRNQPQHF. CDR3 coding DNA: TGTGCCAGCGGCCGGACAGATCGCAATCAGCCCCAGCATTTT.

The gene calls are TRBV12-3 or TRBV12-4 and TRBJ1-1; D remains ambiguous. This CDR3 has 12 amino acids. V dropped 3 bases and J dropped 1 base, with 3 bases sitting between them. The DNA for the CDR3 is TGTGCCAGCAGTTTGCCGAACACTGAAGCTTTCTTT. Translation gives CASSLPNTEAFF.

V is TRBV4-1 and J is TRBJ1-4, with D maybe TRBD1 (5 bases). Trimming removed 0 bases from V and 4 bases from J, with 9 bases in between. CDR1 and CDR2 from the germline V gene are MGHRA and YSYEKL. The CDR3 is 15 amino acids. The CDR3 is CASSQDRDHNEKLFF. DNA of the CDR3: TGCGCCAGCAGCCAAGATAGGGACCATAATGAAAAACTGTTTTTT.

This clonotype was detected a few times. The chain uses TRBV7-9 and TRBJ1-1; 7 bases are shared with TRBD1. The CDR3 has 11 amino acids. J was trimmed by 8 bases and V by 8 bases; bases with no gene match: 5. CDR1 and CDR2 (germline): SEHNR, FQNEAQ (reference sequence). The CDR3 protein is CASGRQGEAFF. The CDR3, as DNA: TGTGCCAGCGGCAGACAGGGCGAAGCTTTCTTT.

The chain has TRBV7-2 and TRBJ2-1; D ambiguous. Germline CDR1 and CDR2: SGHTA and FQGNSA. The CDR3 totals 15 residues. The V and J ends lost 1 base and 6 bases respectively, with 13 bases between them. The CDR3 loop is CASSLGHSDFNEQFF. The CDR3 DNA sequence: TGTGCCAGCAGCTTAGGCCACTCAGATTTCAATGAGCAGTTCTTC.

This clonotype was recorded a few times. The chain uses TRBV29-1 and TRBJ1-1, with D unresolved. Germline assignment: CDR1 SQVTM and CDR2 ANQGSEA. The CDR3 is 12 amino acids. V was pared by 5 bases and J by 0 bases, with 7 bases between. The CDR3 region has the DNA TGCAGCGTTAGAATCATGAACACTGAAGCTTTCTTT. As protein: CSVRIMNTEAFF.

The table lists this clonotype with a few counts. This chain links TRBV20-1 with TRBJ2-1, with TRBD2 matching 8 bases. This CDR3 region has 15 residues. The V segment lost 6 bases and the J segment 3 bases; nucleotides outside the gene matches: 10. Germline V gene sequence: CDR1 DFQATT, CDR2 SNEGSKA (reference sequence). This chain's CDR3 is CSANQRGGNYNEQFF. CDR3 in DNA: TGCAGTGCAAACCAACGGGGGGGCAACTACAATGAGCAGTTCTTC.